This entry is about one T cell receptor beta chain. Its antigen is not known. MiXCR, run by TCRdb on the reads, gives a single entry per CDR3 protein. The data show about 770,000 distinct CDR3 sequences, approximately 32% seen once. The sample belongs to a study of T cell repertoires in cytomegalovirus infection. The sequence came from a human donor in good health (CMV status not recorded). Some clones in this sample may be carry-over from other donors' samples. This specimen was cultured CD8+ T cells from PBMCs, taken from culture after CMV antigen stimulation.

In DNA form, the CDR3 reads TGTGCCAGCAGCCCCAAAGCTAGCGGGGGGATTCAAGAGACCCAGTACTTC. Translated, it gives CASSPKASGGIQETQYF. V gene TRBV7-6 combines with J gene TRBJ2-5; 11 bases align to TRBD2. The J segment lost 2 bases and the V segment lost 5 bases, leaving 10 bases of the junction unmatched. Germline V gives CDR1 SGHVS, CDR2 FNYEAQ. The CDR3 is made up of 17 amino acids. The full variable domain, completed using reference TRBV7-6 and TRBJ2-5, is GAGVSQSPRYKVTKRGQDVALRCDPISGHVSLYWYRQALGQGPEFLTYFNYEAQQDKSGLPNDRFSAERPEGSISTLTIQRTEQRDSAMYRCASSPKASGGIQETQYFGPGTRLLVL.